The 21 T cell receptor beta chains below were found in one sample sequenced in a study of shared clonotypes between healthy human individuals. Clones were sequenced by immunoSEQ multiplex PCR, and TCRdb holds only the in-frame ones, with some missing. The sample comprises about 2.4 million clones, around nine tenths of which are singletons, and over 0.12% rests with the top ten. Sequencing input: naive CD4+ T cells sorted from blood. Noted subset: CD45RA+ positively selected. Receptor source: a man aged 18 to 35 in good health.

This rearrangement joins TRBV4-1 to TRBJ2-7; weak D call: TRBD1 (6 bases). Germline V CDR1 and CDR2: MGHRA, YSYEKL. The CDR3 covers 15 residues. Trimming cost V 1 base and J 1 base, with 11 bases left between them. The CDR3 region has the DNA TGCGCCAGCAGCCAAGGTCCGACAGGTTCCTACGAGCAGTACTTC. It is translated as CASSQGPTGSYEQYF.

CDR3 region: CASSQVVPDTQYF. In DNA form, the CDR3 reads TGCGCCAGCAGCCAAGTCGTCCCAGATACGCAGTATTTT. The chain carries TRBV4-1 and TRBJ2-3, with no clear D. The germline V and J ends were trimmed by 1 base and 4 bases, with 6 bases remaining between them. The CDR3 consists of 13 residues. Germline assignment: CDR1 MGHRA and CDR2 YSYEKL.

J is TRBJ2-3 and V is TRBV5-4; a weak D match, TRBD2 (6 bases). V was shortened by 2 bases and J by 4 bases, with 17 bases between the two germline ends. The CDR3 runs 16 residues. CDR1 and CDR2 from the germline V gene are SGHNT and YYREEE (reference sequence). The CDR3 loop is CASSFGTGAPSDTQYF. In DNA, the CDR3 is TGTGCCAGCAGCTTCGGGACGGGAGCCCCCTCAGATACGCAGTATTTT.

Notes on this clone: Other DNA sequences within the sample encode an identical CDR3. The rearrangement joins TRBV25-1 to TRBJ1-4; D is possibly TRBD1 (5 bases). Looked up from germline, CDR1 is MGHDK and CDR2 is SYGVNS. Trimming stripped 3 bases from V and 7 bases from J, with 12 bases between. This CDR3 has 14 residues. CDR3 nucleotides: TGTGCCAGCAGTGAGGGGGGGGTAGGTGAAAAACTGTTTTTT. This translates into CASSEGGVGEKLFF.

The sample holds one count of this clone. The CDR3: CASSLGTRQGGNIQYF. CDR3 nucleotides: TGTGCCAGCAGTTTAGGGACTCGACAGGGAGGAAACATTCAGTACTTC. The rearrangement links TRBV27 to TRBJ2-4; perhaps TRBD1 as D (7 bases). Germline V gene lookup returns CDR1 MNHEY and CDR2 SMNVEV (reference sequence). CDR3 length: 16 amino acids. V lost 2 bases, J lost 6 bases, and 17 bases lay in between.

The chain is built from TRBV6-1 and TRBJ1-2; a weak D match, TRBD1 (6 bases). Germline CDR1 is MNHNS and CDR2 is SASEGT. This CDR3 comprises 13 residues. With 5 bases removed from V and 4 bases from J, the gap between germline ends came to 11 bases. The CDR3 sequence: CASSRDKLYGYTF. The CDR3 nucleotides are TGTGCCAGCAGTCGGGACAAACTCTATGGCTACACCTTC.

V gene TRBV30 combines with J gene TRBJ1-1, with D possibly matching TRBD1 (6 bases). Germline assignment: CDR1 GTSNPN and CDR2 SVGIG (reference sequence). This CDR3 has 13 amino acids. The V and J ends lost 2 bases and 4 bases respectively, with 11 bases between them. The CDR3 reads CAWSFQGGTEAFF. The CDR3 DNA reads TGTGCCTGGAGTTTTCAAGGGGGCACTGAAGCTTTCTTT.

The gene calls are TRBV30 and TRBJ2-1, with D possibly called TRBD1 or TRBD2 (5 bases each). The V gene lost 1 base and the J gene lost 0 bases, with 13 bases spanning the gap. CDR1 and CDR2 (germline): GTSNPN, SVGIG (reference sequence). The CDR3 is 16 residues long. This CDR3 is CAWSAGPFSSYNEQFF. CDR3 DNA sequence: TGTGCCTGGAGTGCGGGGCCTTTCAGCTCCTACAATGAGCAGTTCTTC.

V and J are TRBV12-5 and TRBJ2-7, with 8 bases aligning to TRBD1. The V segment lost 5 bases and the J segment 0 bases; nucleotides outside the gene matches: 3. This CDR3 has 14 residues. CDR1 LGHNT and CDR2 FRNRAP come from the germline V gene. This CDR3 reads CASGRTGTSYEQYF. The CDR3 DNA reads TGTGCTAGTGGTCGGACAGGGACCTCCTACGAGCAGTACTTC. Drawing the rest from reference TRBV12-5 and TRBJ2-7, the complete variable domain is DARVTQTPRHKVTEMGQEVTMRCQPILGHNTVFWYRQTMMQGLELLAYFRNRAPLDDSGMPKDRFSAEMPDATLATLKIQPSEPRDSAVYFCASGRTGTSYEQYFGPGTRLTVT.

This chain joins TRBV7-2 and TRBJ2-1; 9 bases match TRBD2. There are 16 residues in the CDR3. Germline-derived CDR1 and CDR2 are SGHTA and FQGNSA. The ends lost 6 bases at V and 4 bases at J; junction bases unmatched: 10. For the CDR3, the DNA is TGTGCCAGCAGGTTTACTAGCGGGCGGGGGTACAATGAGCAGTTCTTC. It yields the protein CASRFTSGRGYNEQFF.

The chain combines TRBV2 with TRBJ1-5; 8 bases fit TRBD1. The germline V gene has CDR1 SNHLY and CDR2 FYNNEI. Trimming cost V 9 bases and J 2 bases; bases outside gene matches: 6. The CDR3 extends over 14 amino acids. This CDR3 reads CASDRGQGNQPQHF. DNA for the CDR3: TGTGCCAGTGATAGGGGACAGGGCAATCAGCCCCAGCATTTT. The full variable domain, completed using reference TRBV2 and TRBJ1-5, is EPEVTQTPSHQVTQMGQEVILRCVPISNHLYFYWYRQILGQKVEFLVSFYNNEISEKSEIFDDQFSVERPDGSNFTLKIRSTKLEDSAMYFCASDRGQGNQPQHFGDGTRLSIL.

This sequence joins TRBV19 and TRBJ1-6, with 8 bases matching TRBD1. Trimming took 7 bases from V and 7 from J; bases not matched to a gene: 6. The CDR3 length is 14 residues. The germline gives CDR1 LNHDA, CDR2 SQIVND (reference sequence). For the CDR3, the DNA is TGTGCCAGTACGCATACAGGGGGGAATTCACCCCTCCACTTT. Protein: CASTHTGGNSPLHF. Filled out from reference TRBV19 and TRBJ1-6, the complete variable domain reads DGGITQSPKYLFRKEGQNVTLSCEQNLNHDAMYWYRQDPGQGLRLIYYSQIVNDFQKGDIAEGYSVSREKKESFPLTVTSAQKNPTAFYLCASTHTGGNSPLHFGNGTRLTVT.

The chain uses TRBV5-1 and TRBJ1-4; D might be TRBD1 (5 bases). Germline CDR1 is SGHRS and CDR2 is YFSETQ. V was clipped by 4 bases and J by 4 bases, with 14 bases between them. The CDR3 loop spans 15 amino acids. CDR3 protein: CASSRAGRYNEKLFF. CDR3 sequence (DNA): TGCGCCAGCAGCCGGGCGGGACGGTATAATGAAAAACTGTTTTTT.

This clone was seen only a few times. The J gene is TRBJ1-6, the V gene TRBV11-2; D possibly corresponds to TRBD1 (5 bases). Germline V gene data show CDR1 as SGHAT and CDR2 as FQNNGV. This CDR3 is 16 amino acids long. Trimming stripped 5 bases from V and 7 bases from J, with 18 bases between. The DNA for the CDR3 is TGTGCCAGCAGCCCACTTCGTCAGGGTAGGAATTCACCCCTCCACTTT. This gives the protein CASSPLRQGRNSPLHF.

The chain links TRBV10-3 to TRBJ2-3; the D gene is possibly TRBD1 (7 bases). The V gene's germline CDR1 is ENHRY and CDR2 SYGVKD. V lost 4 bases and J 6 bases, leaving 23 bases between the germline ends. This CDR3 is 17 amino acids long. CDR3 nucleotide sequence: TGTGCCATCAGTGCCCGAGGGGGGACAGTGGTGTCGGATACGCAGTATTTT. It yields the protein CAISARGGTVVSDTQYF.

As to this clone: Other nucleotide sequences from this sample produce the same CDR3. The chain joins TRBV5-1 to TRBJ2-7, with 7 bases aligning to TRBD1. Trimming at V came to 0 bases and at J to 1 base, leaving 1 base not matched to a gene. This CDR3 contains 14 residues. Per germline, CDR1 SGHRS and CDR2 YFSETQ. The CDR3: CASSLVQGSYEQYF. In nucleotides, the CDR3 is TGCGCCAGCAGCTTGGTACAGGGGTCCTACGAGCAGTACTTC.

The CDR3 nucleotides read TGTGCCAGCAGCTTAGCGGACACCCGCTTGTACGAGCAGTACTTC. It specifies CASSLADTRLYEQYF. The V call is TRBV7-2, the J call TRBJ2-7, with D maybe TRBD1 (5 bases). Trimming pared 0 bases from V and 4 bases from J, leaving 13 bases between. Germline CDR1 reads SGHTA; CDR2 reads FQGNSA. This CDR3 is built from 15 residues.

As regards this clone: Sequence at one end of the junction differs from germline and may be a read error. The same CDR3 can be traced to other DNA sequences in this sample. The chain couples TRBV6-5 to TRBJ2-5; no definite D call. The CDR3 runs 11 residues. Per germline, CDR1 MNHEY and CDR2 SVGAGI. CDR3 coding DNA: TGTGCCAGCAGTCACTCGGAGACCCAGTACTTC. Translation gives CASSHSETQYF.

The V gene is TRBV27, the J gene TRBJ2-3; TRBD2 is a possible D gene (5 bases). CDR1 MNHEY and CDR2 SMNVEV come from the germline V gene (reference sequence). V gave up 3 bases and J gave up 8 bases, with 6 bases separating them. CDR3 length equals 11 residues. CDR3 amino acids: CASSFRGTQYF. The DNA for the CDR3 is TGTGCCAGCAGTTTTCGGGGTACGCAGTATTTT.

The rearrangement uses TRBV10-3 and TRBJ2-7; TRBD1 matches at 9 bases. V shed 7 bases and J 5 bases; nucleotides not matched to a gene: 6. CDR3 length: 13 amino acids. Per the germline V gene, CDR1 is ENHRY and CDR2 is SYGVKD. Written as DNA, the CDR3 is TGTGCCATCAAGGGACAGGGTCGGGACGAGCAGTACTTC. Its translation is CAIKGQGRDEQYF.

In this sample, this clone turned up a few times. This chain connects TRBV19 to TRBJ2-7; no firm D call. Trimming took 4 bases from V and 0 from J, leaving 7 bases between them. Germline assignment: CDR1 LNHDA and CDR2 SQIVND (reference sequence). This CDR3 has 13 amino acids. For the CDR3, the DNA is TGTGCCAGTAGTAGAGACCTCTCCTACGAGCAGTACTTC. Its protein product is CASSRDLSYEQYF.